This record covers a single TCR beta chain. Its matching antigen is unknown. The data stem from a study of immune evolution from preneoplasia to lung adenocarcinoma. The CDR3 has 13 amino acids. Germline CDR1 and CDR2: ENHRY and SYGVKD. Trimming removed 0 bases from V and 4 bases from J, with 6 bases in between. Findings of the study overall: Top clone frequencies peaked in normal lung, apparently declining through invasive adenocarcinoma.

Clones were sequenced by immunoSEQ multiplex PCR, and TCRdb holds only the in-frame ones, with some missing. Among thousands of clones listed, about 70% were seen once. Patients had resection in Japan or China between about 2014 and 2018. Premalignant or tumor cells were enriched by macro-dissection after pathologic assessment. The sequencing input was FFPE minimally invasive lung adenocarcinoma tissue. The clonotype originates from a person aged 60-80 years with lung adenocarcinoma. The gene calls are TRBV10-3 and TRBJ1-1; unclear D gene. In nucleotides, the CDR3 is TGTGCCATCAGTGAGTCCAGCCCCACTGAAGCTTTCTTT. It translates to CAISESSPTEAFF.